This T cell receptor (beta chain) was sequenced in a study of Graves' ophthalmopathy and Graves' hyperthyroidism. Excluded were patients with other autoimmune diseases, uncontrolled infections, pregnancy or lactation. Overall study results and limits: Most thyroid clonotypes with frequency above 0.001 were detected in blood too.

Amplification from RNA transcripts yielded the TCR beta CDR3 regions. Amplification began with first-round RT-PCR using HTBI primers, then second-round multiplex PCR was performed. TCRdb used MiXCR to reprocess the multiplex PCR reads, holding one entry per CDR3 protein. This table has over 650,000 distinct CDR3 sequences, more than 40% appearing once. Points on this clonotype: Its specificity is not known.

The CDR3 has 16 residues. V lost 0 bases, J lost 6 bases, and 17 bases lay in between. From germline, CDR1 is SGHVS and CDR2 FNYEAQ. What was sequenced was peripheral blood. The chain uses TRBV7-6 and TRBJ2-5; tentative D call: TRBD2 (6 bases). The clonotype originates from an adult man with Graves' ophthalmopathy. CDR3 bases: TGTGCCAGCAGCTTAGCGGGAACTAGCAGTGGGAAGACCCAGTACTTC. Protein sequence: CASSLAGTSSGKTQYF. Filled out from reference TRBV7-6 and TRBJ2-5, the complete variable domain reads GAGVSQSPRYKVTKRGQDVALRCDPISGHVSLYWYRQALGQGPEFLTYFNYEAQQDKSGLPNDRFSAERPEGSISTLTIQRTEQRDSAMYRCASSLAGTSSGKTQYFGPGTRLLVL.